A single sample is the source of the 2 T cell receptor beta chains below, sequenced in a study of cytomegalovirus exposure and HLA in healthy donors. Vbeta (60) and Jbeta (13) primers were used in the PCR. The protocol was immunoSEQ multiplex PCR, while the TCRdb copy is restricted to in-frame clones and leaves out a portion. The data show around 100,000 clones, with more than 75% seen just once and approximately 5.3% held by the top ten. The source material was PBMCs. These receptors originate from a woman aged 18-30 years in good health and CMV-seropositive.

This clone was seen only once. The genes are TRBV7-3 and TRBJ2-2; 14 bases are shared with TRBD2. The V and J ends lost 5 bases and 1 base, in that order; junction bases with no gene match: 9. The CDR3 is made up of 19 amino acids. Germline lookup yields CDR1 SGHTA and CDR2 FQGTGA. The CDR3 DNA sequence: TGTGCCAGCAGCCCCTTGGCCGGGACTAGCGGGGGGAACACCGGGGAGCTGTTTTTT. This gives the protein CASSPLAGTSGGNTGELFF.

This clone has just one count. The V gene is TRBV19, the J gene TRBJ1-4; D perhaps matches TRBD1 (6 bases). The V gene's germline CDR1 is LNHDA and CDR2 SQIVND (reference sequence). This CDR3 has 16 residues. The V end lost 5 bases, the J end lost 4 bases, and 17 bases lay between the germline ends. The CDR3 loop is CASSDLGHGDNEKLFF. DNA of the CDR3: TGTGCCAGTAGTGACCTGGGACACGGGGATAATGAAAAACTGTTTTTT.